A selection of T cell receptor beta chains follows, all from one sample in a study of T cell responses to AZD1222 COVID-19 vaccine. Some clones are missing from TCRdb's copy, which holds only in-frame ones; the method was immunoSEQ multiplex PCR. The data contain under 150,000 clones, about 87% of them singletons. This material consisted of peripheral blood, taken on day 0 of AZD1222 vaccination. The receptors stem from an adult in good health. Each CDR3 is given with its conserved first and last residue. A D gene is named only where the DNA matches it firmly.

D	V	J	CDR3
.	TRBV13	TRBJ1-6	CASSLGTGPSPLHF
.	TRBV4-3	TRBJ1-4	CASSQDLVTEKLFF
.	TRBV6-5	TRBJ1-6	CASIRTRDYNSPLHF
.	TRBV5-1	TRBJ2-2	CASSLERIPGELFF
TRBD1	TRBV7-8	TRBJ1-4	CASSQTGGYDEKLFF
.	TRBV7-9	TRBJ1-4	CASSLKDSFNEKLFF
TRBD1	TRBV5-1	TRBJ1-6	CASSSLEGGNNSPLHF
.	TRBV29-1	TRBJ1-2	CSIYIDGYTF
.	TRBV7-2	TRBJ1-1	CASSLRVSAEAFF
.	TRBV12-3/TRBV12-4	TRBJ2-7	CASSLARWGEQYF
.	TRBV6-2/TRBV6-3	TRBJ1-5	CASSYSSVSNQPQHF
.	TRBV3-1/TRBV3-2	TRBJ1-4	CASSHVATVGNEKLFF
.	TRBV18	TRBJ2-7	CASSPTATFSSHYEQYF
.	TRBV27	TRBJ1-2	CASSQLGVVGNGYTF
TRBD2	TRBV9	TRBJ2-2	CASSGLGTSYNTGELFF
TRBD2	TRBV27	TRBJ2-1	CASSPLAGKPNEQFF
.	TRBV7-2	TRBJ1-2	CASSTPRQSYGYTF
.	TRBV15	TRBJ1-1	CATSREGGRLNTEAFF
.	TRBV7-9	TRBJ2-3	CASSSGGGTPERF
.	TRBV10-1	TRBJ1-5	CASMKIRGMGNQPQHF
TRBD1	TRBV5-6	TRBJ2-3	CASSLRDRGTDTQYF
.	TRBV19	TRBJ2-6	CASSTGVRPGANVLTF
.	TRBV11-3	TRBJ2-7	CASSILRSSTDEQYF
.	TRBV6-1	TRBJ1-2	CASSEQGINYGYTF
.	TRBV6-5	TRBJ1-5	CASRSLEVNQPQHF
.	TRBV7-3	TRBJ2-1	CASSPLPGPSSYNEQFF
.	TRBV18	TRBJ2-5	CASSPFDKETQYF
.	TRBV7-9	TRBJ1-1	CASSFLSTEAFF
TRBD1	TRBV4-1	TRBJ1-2	CASSQVRTGADGYTF
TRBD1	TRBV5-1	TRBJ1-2	CASSLRTRGQGSYGYTF
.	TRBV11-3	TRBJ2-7	CASSLANSLVYEQYF
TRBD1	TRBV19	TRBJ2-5	CASSMTGSETQYF
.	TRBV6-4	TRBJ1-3	CASSKAPDRPKDTIYF
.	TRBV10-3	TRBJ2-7	CAISESEGPYEQYF
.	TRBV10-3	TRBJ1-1	CAIMDGTEAFF
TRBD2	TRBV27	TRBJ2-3	CASSFDGRRRTDTQYF
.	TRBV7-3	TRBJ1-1	CASSLGTGNTEAFF
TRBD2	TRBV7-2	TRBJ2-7	CASSLALAGNEQYF
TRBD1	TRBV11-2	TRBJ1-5	CASSRTGGNQPQHF
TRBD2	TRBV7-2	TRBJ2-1	CASSIPFGGYNEQFF
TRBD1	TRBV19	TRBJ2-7	CASSIGGTARRSYEQYF
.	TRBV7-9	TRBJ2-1	CASSLEVIEGEEQFF
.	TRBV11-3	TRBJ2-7	CASSLGRGSGEQYF
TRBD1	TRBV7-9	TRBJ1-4	CASSYSFGTGYEKLFF
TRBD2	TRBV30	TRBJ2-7	CAWSAGGGRAYEQYF
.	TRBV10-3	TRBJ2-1	CAIGSGYYNEQFF
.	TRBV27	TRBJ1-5	CASARGRQQPQHF
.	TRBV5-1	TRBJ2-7	CASSLVGGAEQYF
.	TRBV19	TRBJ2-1	CASSRRSYEQFF
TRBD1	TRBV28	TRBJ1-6	CASSRPGTDNNSPLHF
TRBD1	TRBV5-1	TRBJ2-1	CASSLPRTGGAFNEQFF
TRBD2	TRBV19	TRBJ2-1	CASSGAAGGRYDEQFF
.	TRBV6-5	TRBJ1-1	CASSRTSQGNTEAFF
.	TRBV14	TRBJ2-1	CASSLRTPGEQFF
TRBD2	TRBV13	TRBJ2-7	CASSFRVPVAGHYEQYF